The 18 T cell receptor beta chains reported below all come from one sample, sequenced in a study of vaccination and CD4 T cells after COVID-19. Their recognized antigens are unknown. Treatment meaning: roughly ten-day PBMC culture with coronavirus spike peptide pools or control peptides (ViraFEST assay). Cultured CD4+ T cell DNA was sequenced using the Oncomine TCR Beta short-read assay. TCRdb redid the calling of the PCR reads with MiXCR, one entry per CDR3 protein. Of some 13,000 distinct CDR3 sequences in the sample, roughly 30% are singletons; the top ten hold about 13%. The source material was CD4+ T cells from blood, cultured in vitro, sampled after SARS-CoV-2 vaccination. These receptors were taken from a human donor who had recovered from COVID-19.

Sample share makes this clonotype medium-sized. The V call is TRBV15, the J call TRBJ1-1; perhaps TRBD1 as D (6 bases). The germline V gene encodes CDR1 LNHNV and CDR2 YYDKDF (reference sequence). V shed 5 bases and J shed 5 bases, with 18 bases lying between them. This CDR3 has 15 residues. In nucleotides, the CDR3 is TGTGCCACCAGCGGACCCGAACAGGGTAGGACTGAAGCTTTCTTT. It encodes CATSGPEQGRTEAFF.

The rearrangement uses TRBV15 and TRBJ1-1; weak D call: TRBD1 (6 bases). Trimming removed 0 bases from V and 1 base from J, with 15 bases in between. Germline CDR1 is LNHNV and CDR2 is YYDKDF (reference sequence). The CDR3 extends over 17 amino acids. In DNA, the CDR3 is TGTGCCACCAGCAGAGATCTTGGGGGCGCAGGGAACACTGAAGCTTTCTTT. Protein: CATSRDLGGAGNTEAFF.

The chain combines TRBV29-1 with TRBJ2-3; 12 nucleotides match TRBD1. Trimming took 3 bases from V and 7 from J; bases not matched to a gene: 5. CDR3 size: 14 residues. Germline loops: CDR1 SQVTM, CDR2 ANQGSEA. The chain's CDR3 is CSVDGTGGMNTQYF. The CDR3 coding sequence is TGCAGCGTTGATGGGACAGGGGGCATGAATACGCAGTATTTT.

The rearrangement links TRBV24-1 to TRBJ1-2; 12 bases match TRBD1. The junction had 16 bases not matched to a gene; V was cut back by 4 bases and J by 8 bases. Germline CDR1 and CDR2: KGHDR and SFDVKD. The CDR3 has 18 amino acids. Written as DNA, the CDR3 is TGTGCCACCAGTGACAACCCCGTGGTTGGGGACAGGGGGCACGGCTACACCTTC. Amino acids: CATSDNPVVGDRGHGYTF.

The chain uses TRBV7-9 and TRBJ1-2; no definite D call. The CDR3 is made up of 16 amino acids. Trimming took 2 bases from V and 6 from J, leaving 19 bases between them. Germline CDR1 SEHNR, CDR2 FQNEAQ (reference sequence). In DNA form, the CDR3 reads TGTGCCAGCAGCTTACATGGGAGCTACCGTGGGGATGGCTACACCTTC. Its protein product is CASSLHGSYRGDGYTF.

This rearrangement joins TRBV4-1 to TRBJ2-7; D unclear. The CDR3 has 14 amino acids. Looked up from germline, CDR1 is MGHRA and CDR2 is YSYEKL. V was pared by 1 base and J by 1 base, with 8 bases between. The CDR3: CASSQGVQSYEQYF. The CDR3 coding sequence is TGCGCCAGCAGCCAAGGGGTCCAGTCCTACGAGCAGTACTTC.

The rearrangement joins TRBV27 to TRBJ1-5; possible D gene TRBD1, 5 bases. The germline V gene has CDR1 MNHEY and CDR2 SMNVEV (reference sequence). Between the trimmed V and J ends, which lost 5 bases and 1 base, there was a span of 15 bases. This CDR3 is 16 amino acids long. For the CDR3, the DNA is TGTGCCAGCAGTCGAACGACAGCCCTGAGCAATCAGCCCCAGCATTTT. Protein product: CASSRTTALSNQPQHF.

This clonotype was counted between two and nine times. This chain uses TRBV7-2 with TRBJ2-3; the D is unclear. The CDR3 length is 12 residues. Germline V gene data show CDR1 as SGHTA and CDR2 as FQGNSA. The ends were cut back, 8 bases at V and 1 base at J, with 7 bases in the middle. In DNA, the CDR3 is TGTGCCAGCCGCGAAGGCACAGATACGCAGTATTTT. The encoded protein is CASREGTDTQYF.

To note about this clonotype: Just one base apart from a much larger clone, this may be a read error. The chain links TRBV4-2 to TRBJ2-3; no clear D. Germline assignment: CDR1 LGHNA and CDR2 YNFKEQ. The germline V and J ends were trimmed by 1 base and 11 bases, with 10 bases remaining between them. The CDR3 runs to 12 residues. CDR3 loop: CASSQGPIVQYF. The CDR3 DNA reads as TGTGCCAGCAGCCAAGGCCCGATCGTGCAGTATTTT.

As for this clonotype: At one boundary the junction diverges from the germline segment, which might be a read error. DNA for the CDR3: TGTGCCAGCAGCTTAGGGGAACCTAGCGGGAGGGACTACGGGCAGTACTTC. Its protein is CASSLGEPSGRDYGQYF. The chain employs TRBV7-6 and TRBJ2-7; 12 bases fit TRBD2. CDR3 length: 17 amino acids. The V gene's germline CDR1 is SGHVS and CDR2 FNYEAQ.

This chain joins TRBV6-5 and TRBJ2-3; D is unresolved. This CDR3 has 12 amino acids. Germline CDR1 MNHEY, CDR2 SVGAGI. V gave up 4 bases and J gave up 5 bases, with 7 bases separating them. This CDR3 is CASSSVGDTQYF. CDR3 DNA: TGTGCCAGCAGTTCGGTCGGAGATACGCAGTATTTT.

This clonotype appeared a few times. DNA of the CDR3: TGCGCCAGCAGCCCGGCCCAGGAGGGAAGGAATGGCTACACCTTC. Encoded protein: CASSPAQEGRNGYTF. The gene calls are TRBV4-1 and TRBJ1-2; no definite D call. Per germline, CDR1 MGHRA and CDR2 YSYEKL. The CDR3 consists of 15 residues. With 4 bases removed from V and 6 bases from J, the gap between germline ends came to 18 bases.

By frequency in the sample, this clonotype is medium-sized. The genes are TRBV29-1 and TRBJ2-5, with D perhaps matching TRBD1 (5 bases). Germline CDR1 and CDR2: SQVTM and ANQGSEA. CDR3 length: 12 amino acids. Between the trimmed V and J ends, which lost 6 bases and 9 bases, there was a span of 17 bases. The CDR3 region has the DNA TGCAGCGTGAGACCCAACTGGGGCCCCCAGTACTTC. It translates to CSVRPNWGPQYF.

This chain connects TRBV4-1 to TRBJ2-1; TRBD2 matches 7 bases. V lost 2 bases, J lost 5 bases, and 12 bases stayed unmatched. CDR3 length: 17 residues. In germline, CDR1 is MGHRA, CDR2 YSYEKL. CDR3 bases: TGCGCCAGCAGCCAAACACTAGCGAGAAGCCTCCACAATGAGCAGTTCTTC. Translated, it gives CASSQTLARSLHNEQFF.

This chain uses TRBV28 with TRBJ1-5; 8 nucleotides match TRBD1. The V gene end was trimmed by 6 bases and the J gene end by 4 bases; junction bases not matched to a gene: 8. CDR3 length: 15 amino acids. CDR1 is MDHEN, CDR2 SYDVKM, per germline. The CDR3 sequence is CASRPTGATNQPQHF. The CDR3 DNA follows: TGTGCCAGCAGACCGACAGGGGCTACAAATCAGCCCCAGCATTTT.

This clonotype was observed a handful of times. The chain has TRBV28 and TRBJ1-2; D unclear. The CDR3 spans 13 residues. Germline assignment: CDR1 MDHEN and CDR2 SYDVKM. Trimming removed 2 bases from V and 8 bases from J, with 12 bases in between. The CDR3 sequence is CASSLEALPGYTF. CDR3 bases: TGTGCCAGCAGTTTAGAGGCGTTGCCCGGCTACACCTTC.

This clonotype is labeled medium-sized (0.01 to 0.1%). The CDR3 sequence: CASSSSTRGRRNQPQHF. In DNA form, the CDR3 reads TGTGCCAGCAGTTCGTCGACCAGGGGTAGGCGCAATCAGCCCCAGCATTTT. The chain has TRBV6-5 and TRBJ1-5; maybe TRBD1 (6 bases). The CDR3 runs 17 residues. Germline CDR1 and CDR2: MNHEY and SVGAGI. V lost 4 bases to trimming and J lost 2 bases, with 18 bases between them.

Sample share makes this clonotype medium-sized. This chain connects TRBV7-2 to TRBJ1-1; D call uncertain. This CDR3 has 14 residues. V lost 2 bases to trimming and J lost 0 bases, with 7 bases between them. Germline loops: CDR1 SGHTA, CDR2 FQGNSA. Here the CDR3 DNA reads TGTGCCAGCAGCTTACAGGCACTGAACACTGAAGCTTTCTTT. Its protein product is CASSLQALNTEAFF.